The clone carrying this T cell receptor beta chain is judged large. The data derive from a study of spatial heterogeneity in lung cancer. For the study at large: Alpha-chain sequences were detected in numbers that were consistently lower than beta-chain sequences. In raw reads, more than 8.5 appearances on average were recorded for each unique TCR and UMI combination.

V was pared by 7 bases and J by 4 bases, with 13 bases between. The CDR3 is 13 amino acids. From germline, CDR1 is MNHEY and CDR2 SVGEGT. One entry per CDR3 protein, called by TCRdb with MiXCR from the 5' RACE reads. The profile shows about 2,600 distinct CDR3 sequences, less than 4.5% of them singletons. The sample's time point: sample taken at primary tumor resection. Unsorted samples of tumor, nontumor lung or frozen PBMC had their whole RNA sequenced. The donor group consisted of under 95 patients who had untreated, early-stage non-small cell lung cancer. The receptor's source is a female donor with early-stage non-small cell lung cancer. Source: normal lung tissue next to the tumor, taken at surgery. The chain employs TRBV6-2 or TRBV6-3 and TRBJ1-2; D may be TRBD1 (5 bases). The CDR3 sequence: CASTKDKSYGYTF. The CDR3 DNA sequence: TGTGCCAGCACGAAGGACAAGTCCTATGGCTACACCTTC.